This T cell receptor (beta chain) stems from a study of T cells after yellow fever vaccination. TCRdb used MiXCR to reprocess the 5' RACE reads, holding one entry per CDR3 protein. The profile shows hundreds of thousands of distinct CDR3 sequences, 3.6% of them singletons. Trimming cost V 7 bases and J 7 bases, with 14 bases left between them. CDR3 length: 12 amino acids. The material was PBMCs, obtained on the day of the yellow fever booster vaccination. This chain uses TRBV23-1 with TRBJ2-7, with D hard to call. TRBV23-1 is filed as an ORF, its function uncertain. This TCR was sampled from a man aged 18 to 35 who received the YFV17D yellow fever vaccine. CDR3 protein: CASKLGNAEQYV. The DNA for the CDR3 is TGCGCCAGCAAACTGGGTAATGCTGAGCAGTACGTC.